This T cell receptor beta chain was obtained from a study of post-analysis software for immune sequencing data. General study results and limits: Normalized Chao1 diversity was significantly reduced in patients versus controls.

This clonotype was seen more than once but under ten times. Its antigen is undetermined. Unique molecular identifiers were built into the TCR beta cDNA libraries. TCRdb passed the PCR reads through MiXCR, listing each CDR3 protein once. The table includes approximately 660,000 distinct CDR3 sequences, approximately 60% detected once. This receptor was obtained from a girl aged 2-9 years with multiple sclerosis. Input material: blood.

CDR3 DNA sequence: TGTGCCATCGGCCGGGACACGCAAGAGACCCAGTACTTC. Translation gives CAIGRDTQETQYF. The chain couples TRBV10-3 to TRBJ2-5; a possible D gene is TRBD1 (6 bases). CDR1 and CDR2 from the germline V gene are ENHRY and SYGVKD. This CDR3 spans 13 amino acids. V shed 8 bases and J shed 2 bases, with 12 bases lying between them.